The 31 T cell receptor beta chains presented below share a single source sample, sequenced in a study of shared clonotypes between healthy human individuals. Clones were sequenced by immunoSEQ multiplex PCR, and TCRdb holds only the in-frame ones, with some missing. The sample lists some 790,000 clones; roughly two thirds were seen once. Sequenced sample: memory CD4+ T cells sorted from blood. As for subset: CD45RA-negative fraction. The receptors derive from a woman aged 25 to 39 in good health.

With regard to this clone: Other DNA sequences in this specimen translate into the identical CDR3. V gene TRBV28 combines with J gene TRBJ2-7; D is possibly TRBD1 (6 bases). Trimming removed 4 bases from V and 3 bases from J, with 10 bases in between. Germline V gene sequence: CDR1 MDHEN, CDR2 SYDVKM. This CDR3 is 13 amino acids long. The chain's CDR3 is CASSSGQNYEQYF. CDR3 nucleotide sequence: TGTGCCAGCAGTTCGGGACAAAACTACGAGCAGTACTTC. Together with reference TRBV28 and TRBJ2-7, the CDR3 gives the full variable domain: DVKVTQSSRYLVKRTGEKVFLECVQDMDHENMFWYRQDPGLGLRLIYFSYDVKMKEKGDIPEGYSVSREKKERFSLILESASTNQTSMYLCASSSGQNYEQYFGPGTRLTVT.

The V call is TRBV9, the J call TRBJ2-1; TRBD2 matches 7 bases. The CDR3 runs to 15 residues. The germline gives CDR1 SGDLS, CDR2 YYNGEE. After removal of 0 bases from V and 2 bases from J, the junction contained 2 bases not matched to a gene. Here the CDR3 reads CASSVASGTYNEQFF. CDR3 sequence (DNA): TGTGCCAGCAGCGTAGCAAGCGGGACCTACAATGAGCAGTTCTTC.

The chain couples TRBV2 to TRBJ2-5; TRBD1 aligns across 8 bases. Unmatched junction bases numbered 2, after V lost 7 bases and J lost 4 bases. The CDR3 covers 12 residues. The V gene's germline CDR1 is SNHLY and CDR2 FYNNEI. The CDR3 DNA sequence: TGTGCCAGCAAAGACAGGGGAGAGACCCAGTACTTC. It translates to CASKDRGETQYF.

V usage is TRBV19 and J usage is TRBJ1-1, with D possibly being TRBD1 (5 bases). V lost 5 bases, J lost 5 bases, and 12 bases lay in between. The CDR3 has 13 amino acids. The germline gives CDR1 LNHDA, CDR2 SQIVND (reference sequence). The CDR3 DNA reads TGTGCCAGTAGTCCAGGGCGGTGGACTGAAGCTTTCTTT. Its translation is CASSPGRWTEAFF.

This clone came up once. The V and J genes are TRBV14 and TRBJ1-2; D might be TRBD1 (6 bases). V was shortened by 3 bases and J by 3 bases, with 14 bases between the two germline ends. The CDR3 has 15 residues. Germline V gene lookup returns CDR1 SGHDN and CDR2 FVKESK. CDR3 protein: CASSQFQGLYYGYTF. For the CDR3, the DNA is TGTGCCAGCAGCCAGTTTCAGGGGCTTTACTATGGCTACACCTTC.

The chain couples TRBV20-1 to TRBJ2-5; 7 bases map to TRBD1. Trimming cost V 6 bases and J 5 bases; bases outside gene matches: 3. Germline lookup yields CDR1 DFQATT and CDR2 SNEGSKA (reference sequence). The CDR3 runs 11 residues. CDR3 loop: CSATGLETQYF. The CDR3 region has the DNA TGCAGTGCGACAGGGTTGGAGACCCAGTACTTC.

As for this clone: The sample carries other DNA sequences with the same CDR3. The chain employs TRBV30 and TRBJ1-5; a weak D match, TRBD1 (5 bases). V lost 0 bases to trimming and J lost 2 bases, with 8 bases between them. The CDR3 covers 14 residues. CDR1 is GTSNPN, CDR2 SVGIG, per germline (reference sequence). This chain's CDR3 is CAWSVGGGNQPQHF. The CDR3 region has the DNA TGTGCCTGGAGTGTGGGGGGAGGCAATCAGCCCCAGCATTTT.

The chain links TRBV2 to TRBJ2-7, with TRBD1 matching 11 bases. The germline CDR1 and CDR2 sequences are SNHLY and FYNNEI. After removal of 6 bases from V and 3 bases from J, the junction contained 1 base not matched to a gene. The CDR3 has 13 residues. CDR3 sequence (DNA): TGTGCCAGCAGGGGGACAGGGGGCTACGAGCAGTACTTC. Protein sequence: CASRGTGGYEQYF.

Of note for this clone: Other DNA sequences of this sample code for an identical CDR3. J is TRBJ2-1 and V is TRBV7-2; D gene ambiguous. This CDR3 is built from 12 residues. V was pared by 1 base and J by 7 bases, with 5 bases between. Germline CDR1 reads SGHTA; CDR2 reads FQGNSA. Here the CDR3 reads CASSLVRNEQFF. CDR3 nucleotide sequence: TGTGCCAGCAGCTTAGTGCGGAATGAGCAGTTCTTC.

This sequence joins TRBV9 and TRBJ2-1, with TRBD2 identical over 8 bases. Trimming cost V 0 bases and J 8 bases; bases outside gene matches: 10. Germline loops: CDR1 SGDLS, CDR2 YYNGEE. CDR3 size: 16 residues. CDR3 nucleotide sequence: TGTGCCAGCAGCGTAGTCGGCCGCGGGGGGTTAGATGAGCAGTTCTTC. Translation gives CASSVVGRGGLDEQFF.

This clone was recorded once. It is likely a read error: a sequence one base away is far more abundant. Other DNA sequences in this sample translate to the same CDR3. The chain is built from TRBV7-9 and TRBJ2-7; 8 bases map to TRBD1. CDR1 and CDR2 (germline): SEHNR, FQNEAQ (reference sequence). J lost 3 bases, V lost 5 bases, and 3 bases had no gene match. The length of the CDR3 is 13 residues. The CDR3 region has the DNA TGTGCCAGCAGCCACGGACAGGGCTACGAGCAGTACTTC. This gives the protein CASSHGQGYEQYF.

This clone was seen more than once but under ten times. The gene calls are TRBV7-9 and TRBJ2-5; D not certain. The CDR3 has 11 amino acids. Germline V gene sequence: CDR1 SEHNR, CDR2 FQNEAQ (reference sequence). The V end lost 5 bases, the J end lost 4 bases, and 5 bases lay between the germline ends. DNA for the CDR3: TGTGCCAGCAGCACAGTAGAGACCCAGTACTTC. The encoded protein is CASSTVETQYF.

CDR3 bases: TGTGCCAGCTCACCGGACGCTCTGGCCAATGAGCAGTTCTTC. Its protein product is CASSPDALANEQFF. This sequence joins TRBV18 and TRBJ2-1, with D uncertain. The V and J ends lost 3 bases and 6 bases respectively, with 12 bases between them. Germline CDR1 and CDR2: KGHSH and LQKENI. The CDR3 is 14 amino acids.

J is TRBJ2-3 and V is TRBV11-2, with D unresolved. In germline, CDR1 is SGHAT, CDR2 FQNNGV. This CDR3 spans 15 amino acids. The V end was cut by 1 base, the J end by 3 bases, with 11 bases between. The CDR3 sequence: CASSLVLHVTDTQYF. CDR3 DNA: TGTGCCAGCAGCTTAGTACTCCATGTGACAGATACGCAGTATTTT.

V is TRBV6-5 and J is TRBJ1-2; D is uncertain. Trimming cost V 7 bases and J 5 bases, with 14 bases left between them. Germline CDR1 MNHEY, CDR2 SVGAGI. This CDR3 comprises 13 residues. CDR3 nucleotides: TGTGCCAGCACCCCAGGATTCGGGTATGGCTACACCTTC. This gives the protein CASTPGFGYGYTF.

V and J are TRBV9 and TRBJ1-2; tentative D call: TRBD1 (6 bases). Per the germline V gene, CDR1 is SGDLS and CDR2 is YYNGEE. The CDR3 runs 15 residues. V gave up 4 bases and J gave up 4 bases, with 17 bases separating them. The CDR3 nucleotides are TGTGCCAGCAGCTCCACCAGAGGGGGATTCTATGGCTACACCTTC. It is translated as CASSSTRGGFYGYTF.

This clone was counted a few times. The chain combines TRBV29-1 with TRBJ1-3; D is undetermined. CDR3 length: 13 amino acids. The germline V gene has CDR1 SQVTM and CDR2 ANQGSEA. Trimming removed 6 bases at V and 0 bases at J, with 9 bases between. CDR3 amino acids: CSVQIRSGNTIYF. The CDR3 nucleotides read TGCAGCGTGCAAATCCGCTCTGGAAACACCATATATTTT.

V usage is TRBV19 and J usage is TRBJ1-5; D is possibly TRBD1 (6 bases). The CDR3 length is 14 residues. Germline V CDR1 and CDR2: LNHDA, SQIVND (reference sequence). V was cut by 4 bases and J by 0 bases, with 7 bases left in between. The CDR3 sequence is CASSKTGSNQPQHF. For the CDR3, the DNA is TGTGCCAGTAGTAAGACAGGTAGCAATCAGCCCCAGCATTTT.

The chain has TRBV19 and TRBJ1-5; D is ambiguous. The CDR3 runs 13 residues. The V end lost 5 bases, the J end lost 6 bases, and 11 bases lay between the germline ends. Germline values: CDR1 LNHDA, CDR2 SQIVND (reference sequence). CDR3 residues: CASSLDGIQPQHF. CDR3 nucleotide sequence: TGTGCCAGTAGTTTGGACGGGATTCAGCCCCAGCATTTT. The whole variable domain, remainder taken from reference TRBV19 and TRBJ1-5, is DGGITQSPKYLFRKEGQNVTLSCEQNLNHDAMYWYRQDPGQGLRLIYYSQIVNDFQKGDIAEGYSVSREKKESFPLTVTSAQKNPTAFYLCASSLDGIQPQHFGDGTRLSIL.

A few counts support this clone. This chain links TRBV14 with TRBJ2-3; D gene ambiguous. Germline lookup yields CDR1 SGHDN and CDR2 FVKESK. Trimming cost V 4 bases and J 6 bases, with 14 bases left between them. The CDR3 runs to 14 residues. CDR3 residues: CASSPLQLVDTQYF. The CDR3 DNA follows: TGTGCCAGCAGCCCGCTTCAATTAGTGGATACGCAGTATTTT.

The CDR3 DNA follows: TGTGCCAGCAGCTCAACAGGCAGCGGAAGGCAGTTCTTC. Translating gives CASSSTGSGRQFF. This sequence joins TRBV7-9 and TRBJ2-1; D tentatively fits TRBD1 or TRBD2 (5 bases each). Trimming shortened V by 4 bases and J by 12 bases, and 16 bases separated the two germline ends. CDR1 and CDR2 from the germline V gene are SEHNR and FQNEAQ (reference sequence). The CDR3 has 13 residues.

In its sample, this clone was seen once. The CDR3 here is CASAMGGQLTDTQYF. In DNA form, the CDR3 reads TGTGCCAGCGCCATGGGGGGACAGCTCACAGATACGCAGTATTTT. The rearrangement joins TRBV9 to TRBJ2-3; D may be TRBD1 (7 bases). This CDR3 region has 15 residues. Looked up from germline, CDR1 is SGDLS and CDR2 is YYNGEE. V was trimmed by 7 bases and J by 2 bases, leaving 17 bases between them.

The chain links TRBV28 to TRBJ2-7; D gene uncertain. This CDR3 region has 12 residues. Germline CDR1 and CDR2: MDHEN and SYDVKM. Trimming left V 7 bases short and J 1 base short, with 8 bases between. DNA of the CDR3: TGTGCCAGCACCGTAACGTCCTACGAGCAGTACTTC. Translating it yields CASTVTSYEQYF.

The V gene is TRBV6-5, the J gene TRBJ2-3; the D is unclear. This CDR3 region has 15 residues. Trimming took off 5 bases at V and 3 bases at J, with 15 bases between the two ends. CDR1 MNHEY and CDR2 SVGAGI come from the germline V gene. CDR3 loop: CASSPSLRWTDTQYF. CDR3 coding DNA: TGTGCCAGCAGTCCCAGTCTACGTTGGACAGATACGCAGTATTTT.

V is TRBV7-9 and J is TRBJ1-1; 9 bases align to TRBD1. Looked up from germline, CDR1 is SEHNR and CDR2 is FQNEAQ (reference sequence). After removal of 5 bases from V and 1 base from J, the junction contained 5 bases not matched to a gene. The CDR3 is made up of 15 amino acids. CDR3 DNA: TGTGCCAGCAGCATCCAGACAGGGGGGAACACTGAAGCTTTCTTT. Translating it yields CASSIQTGGNTEAFF.

The V and J genes are TRBV19 and TRBJ1-2; D is unclear. The germline V and J ends were trimmed by 11 bases and 8 bases, with 21 bases remaining between them. This CDR3 region has 13 residues. CDR1 is LNHDA and CDR2 is SQIVND in the germline V gene (reference sequence). The CDR3 DNA follows: TGTGCCGCTCGAGGGAGGGAATCGCGGGGCTACACCTTC. Translation: CAARGRESRGYTF.

This clone showed up just a few times. The chain couples TRBV30 to TRBJ1-2; D remains unclear. Trimming shortened V by 3 bases and J by 8 bases, and 16 bases separated the two germline ends. CDR3 size: 13 residues. CDR1 is GTSNPN and CDR2 is SVGIG in the germline V gene (reference sequence). The CDR3: CAWRASGSVGYTF. The CDR3 nucleotides read TGTGCCTGGAGAGCTTCAGGCTCCGTCGGCTACACCTTC.

The V gene is TRBV5-6, the J gene TRBJ1-1; D unclear. There are 13 residues in the CDR3. V lost 6 bases, J lost 0 bases, and 9 bases lay in between. Per germline, CDR1 SGHDT and CDR2 YYEEEE. The CDR3 is CASTERLNTEAFF. The CDR3 bases are TGTGCCAGCACCGAAAGACTGAACACTGAAGCTTTCTTT.

The chain joins TRBV7-4 to TRBJ2-7; D assignment may be TRBD1 or TRBD2 (5 bases each). Germline V CDR1 and CDR2: SGHVT, SQSDAQ. This CDR3 region has 14 residues. V lost 3 bases and J lost 5, with 14 bases in between. DNA for the CDR3: TGTGCCAGCAGCTTGAGTGAGGGGCGCGACGAGCAGTACTTC. This translates into CASSLSEGRDEQYF.

Here the CDR3 DNA reads TGTGCCAGCAGCTTAAGTTTTCAAGAGACCCAGTACTTC. The encoded protein is CASSLSFQETQYF. The chain carries TRBV7-8 and TRBJ2-5; D unclear. Per the germline V gene, CDR1 is SGHVS and CDR2 is FQNEAQ. Trimming took off 2 bases at V and 2 bases at J, with 6 bases between the two ends. The CDR3 contains 13 residues. The whole variable domain, filled in from reference TRBV7-8 and TRBJ2-5, reads GAGVSQSPRYKVAKRGQDVALRCDPISGHVSLFWYQQALGQGPEFLTYFQNEAQLDKSGLPSDRFFAERPEGSVSTLKIQRTQQEDSAVYLCASSLSFQETQYFGPGTRLLVL.

The chain uses TRBV11-1 and TRBJ2-7; 10 bases align to TRBD2. Per germline, CDR1 SGHAT and CDR2 FQDESV (reference sequence). After removal of 1 base from V and 6 bases from J, the junction contained 9 bases not matched to a gene. This CDR3 spans 16 amino acids. The CDR3 here is CASSLVASGRRGEQYF. CDR3 in DNA: TGTGCCAGCAGCTTAGTTGCTAGCGGGAGACGGGGCGAGCAGTACTTC.